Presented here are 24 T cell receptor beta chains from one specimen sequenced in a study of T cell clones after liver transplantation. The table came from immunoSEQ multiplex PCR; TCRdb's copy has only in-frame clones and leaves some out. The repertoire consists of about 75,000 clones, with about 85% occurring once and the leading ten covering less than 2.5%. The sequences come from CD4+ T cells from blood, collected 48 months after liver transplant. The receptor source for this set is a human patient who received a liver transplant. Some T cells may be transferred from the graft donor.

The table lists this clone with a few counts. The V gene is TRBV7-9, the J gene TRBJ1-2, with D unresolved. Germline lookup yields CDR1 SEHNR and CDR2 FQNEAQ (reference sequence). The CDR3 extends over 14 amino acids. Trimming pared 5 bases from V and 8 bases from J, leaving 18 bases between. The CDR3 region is CASSPRVSGGGYTF. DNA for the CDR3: TGTGCCAGCAGCCCTCGGGTCTCCGGAGGGGGCTACACCTTC.

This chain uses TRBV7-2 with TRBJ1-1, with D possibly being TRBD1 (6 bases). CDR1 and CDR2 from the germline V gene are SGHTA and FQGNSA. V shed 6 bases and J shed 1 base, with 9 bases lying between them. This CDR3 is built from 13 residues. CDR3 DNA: TGTGCCAGCAGGGAGGGACAGAACACTGAAGCTTTCTTT. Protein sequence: CASREGQNTEAFF.

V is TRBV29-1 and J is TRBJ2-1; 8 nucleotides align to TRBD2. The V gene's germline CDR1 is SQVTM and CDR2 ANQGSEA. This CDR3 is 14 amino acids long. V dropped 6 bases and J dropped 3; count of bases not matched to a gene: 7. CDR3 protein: CSVSGGGHYNEQFF. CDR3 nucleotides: TGCAGCGTCTCGGGGGGGGGTCACTACAATGAGCAGTTCTTC.

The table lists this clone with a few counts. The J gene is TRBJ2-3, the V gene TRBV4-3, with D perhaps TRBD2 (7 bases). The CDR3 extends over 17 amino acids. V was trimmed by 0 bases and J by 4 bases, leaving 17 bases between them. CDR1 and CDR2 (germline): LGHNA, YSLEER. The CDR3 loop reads CASSQDMGEGVADTQYF. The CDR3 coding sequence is TGCGCCAGCAGCCAAGATATGGGGGAGGGGGTAGCAGATACGCAGTATTTT.

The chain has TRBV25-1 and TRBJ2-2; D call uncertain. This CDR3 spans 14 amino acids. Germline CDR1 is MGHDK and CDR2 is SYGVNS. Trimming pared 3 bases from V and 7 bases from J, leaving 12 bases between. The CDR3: CASSDRLVIGELFF. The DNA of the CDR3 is TGTGCCAGCAGTGACAGACTGGTAATCGGGGAGCTGTTTTTT.

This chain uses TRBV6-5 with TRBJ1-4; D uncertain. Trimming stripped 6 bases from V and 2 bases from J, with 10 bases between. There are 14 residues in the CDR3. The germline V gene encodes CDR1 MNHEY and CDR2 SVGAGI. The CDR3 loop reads CASRTVKTNEKLFF. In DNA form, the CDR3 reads TGTGCCAGCAGGACGGTTAAGACTAATGAAAAACTGTTTTTT.

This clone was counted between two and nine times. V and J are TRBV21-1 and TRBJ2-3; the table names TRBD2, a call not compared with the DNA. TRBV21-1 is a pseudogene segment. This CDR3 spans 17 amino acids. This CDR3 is CASSNLPGLAGSDTQYF. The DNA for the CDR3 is TGTGCCAGCAGCAACCTCCCCGGACTAGCGGGATCAGATACGCAGTATTTT.

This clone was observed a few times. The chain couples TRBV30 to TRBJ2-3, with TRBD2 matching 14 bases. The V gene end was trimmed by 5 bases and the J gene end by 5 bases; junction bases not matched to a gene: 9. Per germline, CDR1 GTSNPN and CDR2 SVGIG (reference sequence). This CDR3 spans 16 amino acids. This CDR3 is CAWAGTSGRKRDTQYF. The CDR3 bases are TGTGCCTGGGCCGGGACTAGCGGGAGAAAACGAGATACGCAGTATTTT.

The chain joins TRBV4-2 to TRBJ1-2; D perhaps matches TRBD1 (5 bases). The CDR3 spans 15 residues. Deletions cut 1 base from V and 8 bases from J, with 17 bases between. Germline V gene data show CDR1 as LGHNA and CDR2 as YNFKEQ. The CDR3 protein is CASSQAAGGVKGYTF. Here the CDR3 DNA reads TGTGCCAGCAGCCAAGCGGCGGGAGGGGTGAAAGGCTACACCTTC.

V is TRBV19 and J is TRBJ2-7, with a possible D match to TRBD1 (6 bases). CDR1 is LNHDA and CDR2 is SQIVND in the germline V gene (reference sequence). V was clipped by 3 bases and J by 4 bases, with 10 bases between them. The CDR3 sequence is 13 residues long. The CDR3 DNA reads TGTGCCAGTAGTATCGACAGGCAGTACGAGCAGTACTTC. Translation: CASSIDRQYEQYF.

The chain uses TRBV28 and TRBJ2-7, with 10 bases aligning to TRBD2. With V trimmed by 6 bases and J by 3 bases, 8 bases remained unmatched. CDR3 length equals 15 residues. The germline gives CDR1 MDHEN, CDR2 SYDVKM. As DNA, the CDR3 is TGTGCCAGCAGCCCTAGCGGGAGATTGTACTACGAGCAGTACTTC. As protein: CASSPSGRLYYEQYF.

CDR3 nucleotides: TGTGCCAGCAGCTTAGGCCCGGTCGGGGAGCTGTTTTTT. Amino acid sequence: CASSLGPVGELFF. The chain has TRBV7-8 and TRBJ2-2, with D unresolved. Germline CDR1 SGHVS, CDR2 FQNEAQ. V lost 1 base to trimming and J lost 7 bases, with 7 bases between them. The CDR3 extends over 13 amino acids.

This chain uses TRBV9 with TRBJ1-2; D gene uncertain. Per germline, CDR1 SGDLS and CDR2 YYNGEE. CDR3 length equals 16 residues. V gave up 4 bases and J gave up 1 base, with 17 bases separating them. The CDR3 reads CASSPSWRVINYGYTF. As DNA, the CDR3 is TGTGCCAGCAGCCCTTCTTGGCGCGTAATTAACTATGGCTACACCTTC. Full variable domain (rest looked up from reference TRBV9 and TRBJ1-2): DSGVTQTPKHLITATGQRVTLRCSPRSGDLSVYWYQQSLDQGLQFLIQYYNGEERAKGNILERFSAQQFPDLHSELNLSSLELGDSALYFCASSPSWRVINYGYTFGSGTRLTVV.

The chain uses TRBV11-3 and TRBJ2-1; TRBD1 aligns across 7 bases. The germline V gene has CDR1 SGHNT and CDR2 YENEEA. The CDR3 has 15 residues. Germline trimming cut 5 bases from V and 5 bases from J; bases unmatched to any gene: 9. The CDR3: CASSKRQGNHNEQFF. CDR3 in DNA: TGTGCCAGCAGCAAAAGACAGGGAAACCACAATGAGCAGTTCTTC.

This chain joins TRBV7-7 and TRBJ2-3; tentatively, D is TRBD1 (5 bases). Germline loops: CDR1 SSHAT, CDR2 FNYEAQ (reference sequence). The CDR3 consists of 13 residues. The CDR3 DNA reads TGTGCTATAGGACAAACTAGCACAGATACGCAGTATTTT. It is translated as CAIGQTSTDTQYF.

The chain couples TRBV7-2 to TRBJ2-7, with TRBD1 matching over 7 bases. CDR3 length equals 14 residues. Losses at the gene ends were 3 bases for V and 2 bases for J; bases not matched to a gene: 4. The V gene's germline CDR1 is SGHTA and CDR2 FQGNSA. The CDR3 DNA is TGTGCCAGCAGCTTCCGGGACAGACCCTACGAGCAGTACTTC. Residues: CASSFRDRPYEQYF.

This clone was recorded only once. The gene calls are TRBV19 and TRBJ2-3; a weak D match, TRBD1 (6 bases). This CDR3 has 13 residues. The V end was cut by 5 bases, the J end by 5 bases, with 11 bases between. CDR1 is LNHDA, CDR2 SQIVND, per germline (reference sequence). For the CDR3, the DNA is TGTGCCAGTAGTCTGACAGGAGTAGATACGCAGTATTTT. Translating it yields CASSLTGVDTQYF.

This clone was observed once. CDR3 loop: CASSQVGVGEQFF. The CDR3 DNA reads TGTGCCAGCAGCCAAGTCGGGGTGGGTGAGCAGTTCTTC. The chain is built from TRBV4-2 and TRBJ2-1, with D maybe TRBD2 (5 bases). The CDR3 has 13 amino acids. V lost 1 base to trimming and J lost 9 bases, with 10 bases between them. CDR1 and CDR2 (germline): LGHNA, YNFKEQ.

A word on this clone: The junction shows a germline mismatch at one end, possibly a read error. The CDR3 here is CASIEARAPNTGELFF. CDR3 nucleotide sequence: TGTGCCAGCATTGAAGCGCGGGCCCCGAACACCGGGGAGCTGTTTTTT. The chain couples TRBV6-1 to TRBJ2-2; D is possibly TRBD2 (5 bases). The CDR3 consists of 16 residues. Germline V gene data show CDR1 as MNHNS and CDR2 as SASEGT.

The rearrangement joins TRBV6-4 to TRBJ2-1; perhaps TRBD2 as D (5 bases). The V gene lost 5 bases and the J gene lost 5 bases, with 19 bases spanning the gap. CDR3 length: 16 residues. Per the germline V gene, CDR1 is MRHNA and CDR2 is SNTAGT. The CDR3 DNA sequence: TGTGCCAGCAGTTCCGCCCCTTACAAGAGGGACAATGAGCAGTTCTTC. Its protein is CASSSAPYKRDNEQFF.

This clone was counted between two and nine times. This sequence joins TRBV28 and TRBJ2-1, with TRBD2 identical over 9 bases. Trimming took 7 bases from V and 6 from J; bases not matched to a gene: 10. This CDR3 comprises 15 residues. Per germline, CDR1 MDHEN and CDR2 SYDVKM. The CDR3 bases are TGTGCCAGCACCGAGGGGCCTAGCGGGACCAATGAGCAGTTCTTC. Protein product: CASTEGPSGTNEQFF.

CDR3 protein: CASSGGQQNTEAFF. CDR3 in DNA: TGCGCCAGCAGCGGGGGACAGCAGAACACTGAAGCTTTCTTT. This chain links TRBV5-1 with TRBJ1-1; TRBD1 aligns across 7 bases. Germline CDR1 is SGHRS and CDR2 is YFSETQ. V shed 4 bases and J 1 base; nucleotides not matched to a gene: 4. The CDR3 loop spans 14 amino acids. Variable domain in full (rest from reference TRBV5-1 and TRBJ1-1): KAGVTQTPRYLIKTRGQQVTLSCSPISGHRSVSWYQQTPGQGLQFLFEYFSETQRNKGNFPGRFSGRQFSNSRSEMNVSTLELGDSALYLCASSGGQQNTEAFFGQGTRLTVV.

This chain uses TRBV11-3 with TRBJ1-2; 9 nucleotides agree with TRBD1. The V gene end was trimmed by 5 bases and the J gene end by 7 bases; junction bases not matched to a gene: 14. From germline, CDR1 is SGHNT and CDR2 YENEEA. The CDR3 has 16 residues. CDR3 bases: TGTGCCAGCAGCCCAGGGCCCCCCCGGGACAGGGCTGGCTACACCTTC. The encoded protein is CASSPGPPRDRAGYTF.

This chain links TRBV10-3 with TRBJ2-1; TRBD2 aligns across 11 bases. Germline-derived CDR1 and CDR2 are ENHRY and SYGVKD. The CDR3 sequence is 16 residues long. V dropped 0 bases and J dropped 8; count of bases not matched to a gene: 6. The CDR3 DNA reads TGTGCCATCAGTGAGTCAGGGCTAGCGGGGGGTGATGAGCAGTTCTTC. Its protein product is CAISESGLAGGDEQFF.